This T cell receptor (beta chain) was recorded in a study of blood T cell repertoires in COVID-19. Looking at the study overall: From T cells, B-cell-depleted T cells, or PBMCs came the material, which was cDNA or gDNA.

V was cut by 0 bases and J by 1 base, with 13 bases left in between. The CDR3 has 17 amino acids. Germline V gives CDR1 SGHRS, CDR2 YFSETQ. Original processing methods: Researchers report that nucleated cell counts were estimated from reference gene primer amplification. Method: immunoSEQ multiplex PCR; TCRdb's copy keeps in-frame clones and lacks some. V and J calls plus clone size are reproduced from that table; the DNA served to infer D and trimming. There are around 250,000 clones in the sample; roughly 89% occur only once, and around 3% lies in the top ten. The sequence derives from a woman aged 25-40 years with active or convalescent COVID-19. This chain connects TRBV5-1 to TRBJ2-2; D perhaps matches TRBD1 (6 bases). The sequenced sample was peripheral blood. The CDR3 sequence: CASSLAVGAGNTGELFF. The CDR3 region has the DNA TGCGCCAGCAGCTTGGCCGTGGGGGCGGGGAACACCGGGGAGCTGTTTTTT.